One and the same sample provided the 18 T cell receptor beta chains below, sequenced in a study of OX40 agonist ivuxolimab in advanced cancers. TCRdb's table, derived via immunoSEQ multiplex PCR, lists solely in-frame clones and lacks some. The sample records under 25,000 clones, 84% being singletons. The sample consisted of CD4+ or CD8+ T cells sorted from blood, taken in a trial of the OX40 agonist ivuxolimab. Receptors originate from an adult with an advanced solid tumor such as melanoma, head and neck, liver or kidney cancer.

The V call is TRBV21-1, the J call TRBJ2-3; the D segment call TRBD1 is taken from the table without a DNA check. TRBV21-1 is listed as a pseudogene. CDR3 size: 13 residues. As DNA, the CDR3 is TGTGCCAGCGCTACAGTCATGCAAGATACGCAGTATTTT. Its protein product is CASATVMQDTQYF.

The rearrangement joins TRBV30 to TRBJ2-1; possibly TRBD1 or TRBD2 for D (5 bases each). The V and J ends lost 1 base and 2 bases respectively, with 9 bases between them. The CDR3 loop spans 14 amino acids. CDR1 and CDR2 from the germline V gene are GTSNPN and SVGIG (reference sequence). The CDR3 DNA reads TGTGCCTGGAGTGGGGACCAAGCCTACAATGAGCAGTTCTTC. It translates to CAWSGDQAYNEQFF.

J is TRBJ1-1 and V is TRBV11-2; no definite D call. The V gene's germline CDR1 is SGHAT and CDR2 FQNNGV. V was clipped by 3 bases and J by 0 bases, with 11 bases between them. This CDR3 region has 15 residues. CDR3 DNA: TGTGCCAGCAGCTTGCCAGGATACATGAACACTGAAGCTTTCTTT. It yields the protein CASSLPGYMNTEAFF.

This clone was observed a single time. V and J are TRBV23-1 and TRBJ2-3; a weak D match, TRBD2 (6 bases). TRBV23-1 counts as an open reading frame of uncertain function. Trimming removed 7 bases from V and 4 bases from J, with 18 bases in between. This CDR3 contains 15 residues. The CDR3 DNA follows: TGCGCCAGCACCCCGGACTATAGAGGCCCAGATACGCAGTATTTT. This encodes CASTPDYRGPDTQYF.

This chain joins TRBV6-1 and TRBJ2-5; perhaps TRBD2 as D (5 bases). V shed 7 bases and J shed 2 bases, with 17 bases lying between them. The CDR3 is 15 amino acids. CDR1 MNHNS and CDR2 SASEGT come from the germline V gene. Here the CDR3 DNA reads TGTGCCAGCAAGGGAGTCGCTGGTCCACAAGAGACCCAGTACTTC. Protein product: CASKGVAGPQETQYF.

This chain links TRBV7-9 with TRBJ2-5; 7 bases agree with TRBD2. Germline loops: CDR1 SEHNR, CDR2 FQNEAQ (reference sequence). CDR3 length equals 15 residues. V lost 7 bases to trimming and J lost 1 base; unmatched junction nucleotides: 9. The CDR3 protein is CASIPAGVGQETQYF. Here the CDR3 DNA reads TGTGCCAGCATCCCCGCGGGGGTTGGCCAAGAGACCCAGTACTTC.

The sample holds a few counts of this clone. The chain has TRBV27 and TRBJ1-5; D not certain. The V gene's germline CDR1 is MNHEY and CDR2 SMNVEV (reference sequence). CDR3 size: 14 residues. Trimming cost V 2 bases and J 3 bases, with 8 bases left between them. For the CDR3, the DNA is TGTGCCAGCAGTTTAAAGAGTGCCAATCAGCCCCAGCATTTT. Amino acid sequence: CASSLKSANQPQHF.

The rearrangement links TRBV5-1 to TRBJ2-6; D is undetermined. The CDR3 totals 15 residues. Germline loops: CDR1 SGHRS, CDR2 YFSETQ. Trimming took 0 bases from V and 4 from J, leaving 8 bases between them. CDR3 nucleotides: TGCGCCAGCAGCTTGGAGGTTGCGGGGGCCAACGTCCTGACTTTC. Its protein is CASSLEVAGANVLTF.

The V gene is TRBV6-1, the J gene TRBJ1-3; TRBD1 matches at 7 bases. V lost 5 bases, J lost 4 bases, and 2 bases stayed unmatched. Germline CDR1 and CDR2: MNHNS and SASEGT. This CDR3 spans 13 amino acids. For the CDR3, the DNA is TGTGCCAGCAGTCTGGGACAGGGAAACACCATATATTTT. It codes for CASSLGQGNTIYF.

The rearrangement joins TRBV7-2 to TRBJ1-1; 7 nucleotides align to TRBD1. This CDR3 has 19 amino acids. In germline, CDR1 is SGHTA, CDR2 FQGNSA. With V trimmed by 5 bases and J by 0 bases, 18 bases remained unmatched. CDR3 amino acids: CASSPRKGWDSYMNTEAFF. Written as DNA, the CDR3 is TGTGCCAGCAGCCCTCGAAAAGGGTGGGACAGTTACATGAACACTGAAGCTTTCTTT.

This chain's CDR3 is CASSPRGQGNIDGYTF. CDR3 coding DNA: TGTGCCAGCAGCCCGAGAGGACAGGGGAATATAGATGGCTACACCTTC. The chain combines TRBV5-4 with TRBJ1-2; 9 nucleotides match TRBD1. The CDR3 is 16 amino acids. Germline CDR1 SGHNT, CDR2 YYREEE (reference sequence). The J segment lost 6 bases and the V segment lost 4 bases, leaving 13 bases of the junction unmatched.

The chain couples TRBV5-1 to TRBJ1-2, with TRBD1 matching 11 bases. Per germline, CDR1 SGHRS and CDR2 YFSETQ. This CDR3 is built from 14 residues. Trimming at V came to 4 bases and at J to 3 bases, leaving 2 bases not matched to a gene. The DNA of the CDR3 is TGCGCCAGCAGCGGGACAGGGGGAGACTATGGCTACACCTTC. Protein product: CASSGTGGDYGYTF.

The genes are TRBV2 and TRBJ2-3, with D possibly matching TRBD2 (6 bases). Germline-derived CDR1 and CDR2 are SNHLY and FYNNEI. Trimming shortened V by 5 bases and J by 6 bases, and 9 bases separated the two germline ends. CDR3 length: 12 amino acids. CDR3 region: CASSLSGDTQYF. DNA for the CDR3: TGTGCCAGCAGTCTAAGCGGGGATACGCAGTATTTT.

This sequence joins TRBV4-1 and TRBJ1-4; the D is unclear. V lost 1 base to trimming and J lost 8 bases, with 14 bases between them. The CDR3 covers 15 residues. Germline V lookup: CDR1 MGHRA, CDR2 YSYEKL. CDR3 nucleotide sequence: TGCGCCAGCAGCCAAGTCTGGGGTTCGTGGGAAAAACTGTTTTTT. Translated: CASSQVWGSWEKLFF.

This chain connects TRBV19 to TRBJ2-6, with no clear D. Germline V CDR1 and CDR2: LNHDA, SQIVND (reference sequence). V was clipped by 7 bases and J by 0 bases, with 7 bases between them. The CDR3 consists of 14 residues. CDR3 sequence reads: CASKAFSGANVLTF. The DNA for the CDR3 is TGTGCCAGTAAGGCATTCTCTGGGGCCAACGTCCTGACTTTC.

The rearrangement joins TRBV11-2 to TRBJ2-4, with 9 bases that match TRBD1. Germline-derived CDR1 and CDR2 are SGHAT and FQNNGV. This CDR3 region has 16 residues. J lost 2 bases, V lost 1 base, and 3 bases had no gene match. As DNA, the CDR3 is TGTGCCAGCAGCTTAGCCGGGACAGGGACCAAAAACATTCAGTACTTC. Translating gives CASSLAGTGTKNIQYF.

The J gene is TRBJ2-5, the V gene TRBV27; 7 bases fit TRBD2. The V gene's germline CDR1 is MNHEY and CDR2 SMNVEV (reference sequence). This CDR3 has 16 residues. The V and J ends lost 0 bases and 5 bases, in that order; junction bases with no gene match: 9. CDR3 protein: CASSLSWGGPKETQYF. The DNA for the CDR3 is TGTGCCAGCAGTTTATCCTGGGGAGGGCCCAAGGAGACCCAGTACTTC.

The rearrangement links TRBV6-6 to TRBJ1-5, with no clear D. The length of the CDR3 is 13 residues. The germline gives CDR1 MNHNY, CDR2 SVGAGI (reference sequence). Deletions cut 6 bases from V and 5 bases from J, with 11 bases between. CDR3 protein: CASRLVGDQPQHF. CDR3 DNA: TGTGCCAGCAGACTAGTTGGGGATCAGCCCCAGCATTTT.